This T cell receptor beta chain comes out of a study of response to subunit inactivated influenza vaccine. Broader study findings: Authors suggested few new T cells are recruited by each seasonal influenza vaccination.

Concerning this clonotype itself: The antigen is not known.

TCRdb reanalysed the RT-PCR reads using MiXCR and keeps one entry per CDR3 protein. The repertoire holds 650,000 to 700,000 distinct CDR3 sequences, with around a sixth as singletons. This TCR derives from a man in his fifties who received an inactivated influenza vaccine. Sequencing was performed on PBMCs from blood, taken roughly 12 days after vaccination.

This CDR3 reads CASSLGTGGFQPQHF. The DNA for the CDR3 is TGTGCCAGCAGTTTAGGGACAGGGGGCTTTCAGCCCCAGCATTTT. V gene TRBV12-3 or TRBV12-4 combines with J gene TRBJ1-5, with 11 bases that match TRBD1. The CDR3 covers 15 residues. The V and J ends lost 1 base and 6 bases, in that order; junction bases with no gene match: 2.